The clone carrying this T cell receptor beta chain was detected only a few times. Donors were all healthy Caucasians. TCRdb recomputed calls from the 5' RACE reads with MiXCR, one row per CDR3 protein. The sample lists some 210,000 distinct CDR3 sequences; roughly 15% were seen once. These data are taken from a study of identical twins. Separately, the same data were catalogued under a study of T cells expressing NK-cell markers.

This clonotype was obtained from a woman aged 18-30 years in good health. The specimen sequenced was CD8+ T cells sorted from blood.

The CDR3: CASSPGSSTTTDTQYF. The DNA of the CDR3 is TGTGCCAGTAGTCCCGGGAGTTCCACCACCACAGATACGCAGTATTTT. This rearrangement joins TRBV19 to TRBJ2-3; D might be TRBD2 (6 bases). The CDR3 is 16 residues long. Looked up from germline, CDR1 is LNHDA and CDR2 is SQIVND (reference sequence). Trimming shortened V by 5 bases and J by 2 bases, and 17 bases separated the two germline ends.